The clone carrying this T cell receptor beta chain was seen at least ten times. Its antigen is unknown. The data originate from a study of Graves' ophthalmopathy and Graves' hyperthyroidism. As the template, RNA transcripts were used to amplify TCR beta CDR3 regions. An initial RT-PCR round employing HTBI primers preceded a second-round multiplex PCR. From the multiplex PCR reads, TCRdb called clonotypes with MiXCR, one entry per CDR3 protein. In the table there are about half a million distinct CDR3 sequences, 13% to 15% of which are singletons. Looked up from germline, CDR1 is LNHNV and CDR2 is YYDKDF (reference sequence). The CDR3 contains 16 residues. Trimming removed 1 base at V and 4 bases at J, with 16 bases between. Findings of the study overall: Most clonotypes expanded in thyroid above 0.001 frequency were present in blood too.

This TCR was recovered from a woman in her 30s with Graves' ophthalmopathy. The sequencing sample was made of blood. The rearrangement joins TRBV15 to TRBJ1-2, with D uncertain. This chain's CDR3 is CATSRGVQARFYGYTF. The CDR3 region has the DNA TGTGCCACCAGCAGAGGGGTCCAGGCGAGATTCTATGGCTACACCTTC.